The T cell receptor beta chain described here comes from a study of cytomegalovirus exposure and HLA in healthy donors. As for the study in general: Just over 80% of several hundred genotyped donors fell in the Caucasian-associated ancestry cluster.

This clone appeared once. Its antigen is not identified. Study-wide results and caveats: Available immune exposure information covered CMV serostatus only. Most CMV-associated TCR beta chains were later found to appear HLA-restricted. Equally common other TCR beta chains were less clonally expanded than HLA-associated ones, a later analysis found.

PCR involved 60 Vbeta and 13 Jbeta primers. The data were produced by immunoSEQ multiplex PCR, yet TCRdb's version contains in-frame clones alone and is incomplete. The sample gives about 150,000 clones, 79% of which show up once; around 6.6% is in the top ten. The sequenced sample was PBMCs. The sequence was collected from a man between 45 and 60 years old in good health and CMV-seropositive.

CDR3 protein: CASSELPNTEAFF. The CDR3 DNA sequence: TGTGCCAGCAGTGAACTTCCGAACACTGAAGCTTTCTTT. The chain joins TRBV2 to TRBJ1-1; the D is unclear. V shed 2 bases and J shed 1 base, with 5 bases lying between them. Germline V lookup: CDR1 SNHLY, CDR2 FYNNEI. The CDR3 length is 13 residues. Drawing the rest from reference TRBV2 and TRBJ1-1, the complete variable domain is EPEVTQTPSHQVTQMGQEVILRCVPISNHLYFYWYRQILGQKVEFLVSFYNNEISEKSEIFDDQFSVERPDGSNFTLKIRSTKLEDSAMYFCASSELPNTEAFFGQGTRLTVV.